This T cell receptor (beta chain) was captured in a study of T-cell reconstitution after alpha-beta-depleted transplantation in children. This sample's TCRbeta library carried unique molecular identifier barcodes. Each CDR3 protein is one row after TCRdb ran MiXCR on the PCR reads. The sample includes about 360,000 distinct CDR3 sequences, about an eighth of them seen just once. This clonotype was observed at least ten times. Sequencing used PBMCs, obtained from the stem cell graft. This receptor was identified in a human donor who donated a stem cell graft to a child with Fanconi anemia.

The chain's CDR3 is CASSLAPLRDSPRGELFF. The DNA of the CDR3 is TGTGCCAGCAGCTTAGCCCCCCTCAGGGATAGCCCAAGGGGGGAGCTGTTTTTT. This rearrangement joins TRBV7-2 to TRBJ2-2; TRBD1 might be the D (5 bases). The CDR3 loop spans 18 amino acids. Germline-derived CDR1 and CDR2 are SGHTA and FQGNSA. The V end was cut by 0 bases, the J end by 8 bases, with 22 bases between.